This paragraph covers one TCR beta chain sequence. The antigen is unknown. The run of the v3.0 immunoSEQ assay was at survey level. Produced via immunoSEQ multiplex PCR; TCRdb's table is partial and in-frame only. The sample has about 21,000 clones; around 85% are singletons. Looked up from germline, CDR1 is MDHEN and CDR2 is SYDVKM. J gave up 5 bases and V 2 bases, and 1 base lay outside the gene matches. This CDR3 comprises 15 residues. This sample is drawn from a study of long-term antiretroviral therapy in people with HIV. Cryopreserved PBMC numbered about 0.85-10 million per sample before DNA extraction. Study-wide results and caveats: HIV repertoires covered narrower CDR3 length ranges than controls did. Blood specimens, gathered between the mid-2000s and the late 2010s, were possibly obtained under older ART regimens.

The chain uses TRBV28 and TRBJ2-2; TRBD2 matches 11 bases. The receptor's source is a young man with HIV. The sequencing used unsorted PBMCs, collected 0.9 years after starting antiretroviral therapy. CDR3 residues: CASSLLAGGTGELFF. CDR3 nucleotides: TGTGCCAGCAGTTTACTAGCGGGGGGTACCGGGGAGCTGTTTTTT. Variable domain in full (rest from reference TRBV28 and TRBJ2-2): DVKVTQSSRYLVKRTGEKVFLECVQDMDHENMFWYRQDPGLGLRLIYFSYDVKMKEKGDIPEGYSVSREKKERFSLILESASTNQTSMYLCASSLLAGGTGELFFGEGSRLTVL.